This T cell receptor beta chain was recovered during a study of a mutant IDH1 vaccine in newly diagnosed glioma. At the level of the study: Following radiotherapy alone, or alongside temozolomide cycles, vaccination was started after an interval of 4-6 weeks. Earlier care involved radiotherapy, temozolomide, or both, and the majority received both.

Time point here: week 23, last vaccination. All doses held 300 ug of mutant IDH1 20-mer peptide, with topical imiquimod. Diagnosis in the donors showed new WHO grade 3 or 4 astrocytomas that were IDH1-mutant and ATRX-lost. Notes on this clone: Its specificity is not known.

The repertoire was sequenced with immunoSEQ multiplex PCR; TCRdb's copy has only in-frame clones and lacks some. Of about 82,000 clones in the sample, roughly 85% were seen once. This clonotype originated in a man aged 30 to 39 with glioma. Some clones in this sample may be carry-over from other donors' samples. The input for sequencing was PBMCs, taken from a glioma patient whose treatment included an IDH1 peptide vaccine.

CDR3 loop: CASSARQGMNTEAFF. The CDR3 DNA sequence: TGTGCCAGCAGTGCGAGGCAGGGTATGAACACTGAAGCTTTCTTT. The V gene is TRBV6-4, the J gene TRBJ1-1; maybe TRBD1 (5 bases). Germline values: CDR1 MRHNA, CDR2 SNTAGT. Trimming left V 4 bases short and J 0 bases short, with 12 bases between. The CDR3 contains 15 residues.